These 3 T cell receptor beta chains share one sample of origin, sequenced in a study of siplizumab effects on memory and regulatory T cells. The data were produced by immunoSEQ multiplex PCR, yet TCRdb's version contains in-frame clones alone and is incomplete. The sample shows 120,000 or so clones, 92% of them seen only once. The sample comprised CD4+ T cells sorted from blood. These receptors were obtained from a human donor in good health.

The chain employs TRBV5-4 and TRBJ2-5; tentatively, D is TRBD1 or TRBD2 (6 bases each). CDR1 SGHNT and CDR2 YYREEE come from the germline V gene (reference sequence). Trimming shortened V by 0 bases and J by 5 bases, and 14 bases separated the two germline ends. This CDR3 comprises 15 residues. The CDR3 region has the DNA TGTGCCAGCAGCTTGGACGGGATGGGGGGCGAGACCCAGTACTTC. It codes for CASSLDGMGGETQYF.

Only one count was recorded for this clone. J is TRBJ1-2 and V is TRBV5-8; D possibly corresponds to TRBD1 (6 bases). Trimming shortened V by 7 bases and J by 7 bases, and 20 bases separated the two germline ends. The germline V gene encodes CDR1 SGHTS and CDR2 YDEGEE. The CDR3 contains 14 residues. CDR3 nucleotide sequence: TGTGCCAGCCCGAGGCTGGAGGGGGTTCCTGGCTACACCTTC. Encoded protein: CASPRLEGVPGYTF. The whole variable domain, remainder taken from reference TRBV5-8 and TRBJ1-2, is EAGVTQSPTHLIKTRGQQATLRCSPISGHTSVYWYQQALGLGLQFLLWYDEGEERNRGNFPPRFSGRQFPNYSSELNVNALELEDSALYLCASPRLEGVPGYTFGSGTRLTVV.

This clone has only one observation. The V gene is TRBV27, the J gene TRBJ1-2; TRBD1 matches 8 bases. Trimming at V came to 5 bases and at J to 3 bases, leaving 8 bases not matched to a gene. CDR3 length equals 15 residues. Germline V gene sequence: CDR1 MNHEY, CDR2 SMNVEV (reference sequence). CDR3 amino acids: CASSPGQGRDYGYTF. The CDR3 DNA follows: TGTGCCAGCAGTCCTGGACAGGGAAGGGACTATGGCTACACCTTC.